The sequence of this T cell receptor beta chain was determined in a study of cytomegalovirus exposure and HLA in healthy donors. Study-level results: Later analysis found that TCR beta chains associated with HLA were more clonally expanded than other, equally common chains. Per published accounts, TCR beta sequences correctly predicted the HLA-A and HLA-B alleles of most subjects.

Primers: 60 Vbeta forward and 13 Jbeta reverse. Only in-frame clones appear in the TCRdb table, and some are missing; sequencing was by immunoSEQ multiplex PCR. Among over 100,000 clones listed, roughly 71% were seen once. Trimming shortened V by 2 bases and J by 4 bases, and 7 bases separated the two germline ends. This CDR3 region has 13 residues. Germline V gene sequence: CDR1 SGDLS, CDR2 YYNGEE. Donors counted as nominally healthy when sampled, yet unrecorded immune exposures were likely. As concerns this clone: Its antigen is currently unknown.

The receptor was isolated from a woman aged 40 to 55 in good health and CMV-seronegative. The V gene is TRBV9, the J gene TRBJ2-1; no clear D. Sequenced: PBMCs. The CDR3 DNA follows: TGTGCCAGCAGCGTCGGTCGGTACAATGAGCAGTTCTTC. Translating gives CASSVGRYNEQFF.